The clone carrying this T cell receptor beta chain has just a few counts. The sample is drawn from a study of regulatory T cells in long-lasting Graves disease. Stated time point: newly diagnosed GD, antithyroid drugs for less than 3 months. RNA extracted from PBMCs served as the sequencing template. Through Arm-PCR of CDR3 regions and iRepertoire HTBI primers, TCR beta libraries were built. TCRdb used MiXCR to reprocess the multiplex PCR reads, holding one entry per CDR3 protein. The sample includes hundreds of thousands of distinct CDR3 sequences, roughly 15% of them seen just once. The CDR3 totals 15 residues. Germline V gene lookup returns CDR1 LGHDT and CDR2 YNNKEL (reference sequence). Trimming shortened V by 0 bases and J by 4 bases, and 12 bases separated the two germline ends. These data also featured in a second study, about T cells in Graves' hyperthyroidism and ophthalmopathy.

The sample here was peripheral blood mononuclear cells (PBMCs), taken at new diagnosis, from a patient treated with antithyroid drugs. The V and J genes are TRBV3-1 and TRBJ1-2, with D unresolved. The source is a woman in her 30s with Graves disease. CDR3 DNA sequence: TGTGCCAGCAGCCAAGACCTTGCAACGAGCTATGGCTACACCTTC. As protein: CASSQDLATSYGYTF.